This TCR beta chain was obtained from a study of T-cell memory formation after mild COVID-19. Germline V gene sequence: CDR1 SGHTA, CDR2 FQGNSA. V lost 4 bases to trimming and J lost 11 bases; unmatched junction nucleotides: 11. The CDR3 is made up of 16 amino acids. This clonotype was counted between two and nine times. Antigen unknown. 5'RACE with constant-segment primers built TCRalpha and TCRbeta cDNA libraries with UMIs. MiXCR, run by TCRdb on the 5' RACE reads, gives a single entry per CDR3 protein. The sample records 300,000 to 400,000 distinct CDR3 sequences, more than 15% being singletons. Study observations and caveats: Cross-reactive memory apparently joined, as some responding clones appeared in pre-infection memory. Clones contracting across day 15 to 85 had a balanced CD4/CD8 profile; later expanding clones leaned CD4+. The CD4+ clones that contracted clustered mainly within CM and EM, and the CD8+ clones concentrated in EMRA.

This chain joins TRBV7-2 and TRBJ2-3, with 14 bases identical to TRBD2. This clonotype was sampled from a man aged 18 to 30 who had mild COVID-19 (a few samples of this study predate the infection). Cell type and time point are not known. The sample consisted of PBMCs or a T cell subset sorted from them (not recorded which). CDR3 coding DNA: TGTGCCAGCAGCTCCGGACTAGCGGGGGGCCCGGGAGGGCAGTATTTT. As protein: CASSSGLAGGPGGQYF.